The 22 T cell receptor beta chains presented below share a single source sample, sequenced in a study of blood T cell repertoires in COVID-19. Assay used: immunoSEQ multiplex PCR; TCRdb lists only in-frame clones, some missing. The table has about 100,000 clones, about 90% seen once. The sample consisted of peripheral blood. These receptor sequences come from a woman in her twenties or thirties with acute or convalescent COVID-19.

The CDR3: CASSRQGTPSNTEAFF. The CDR3 DNA reads as TGTGCCAGCAGCAGACAGGGGACTCCCTCGAACACTGAAGCTTTCTTT. The genes are TRBV9 and TRBJ1-1, with 8 bases lining up with TRBD1. The junction had 9 bases not matched to a gene; V was cut back by 4 bases and J by 1 base. The CDR3 has 16 amino acids. Germline V gene data show CDR1 as SGDLS and CDR2 as YYNGEE.

V and J are TRBV4-3 and TRBJ2-7, with a weak D call TRBD1 (5 bases). The V end lost 0 bases, the J end lost 6 bases, and 18 bases lay between the germline ends. This CDR3 has 16 amino acids. Germline V gene sequence: CDR1 LGHNA, CDR2 YSLEER. The CDR3 loop reads CASSQDLGALASEQYF. The CDR3 bases are TGCGCCAGCAGCCAAGATCTTGGGGCTCTCGCTTCCGAGCAGTACTTC.

The CDR3 DNA is TGTGCCAGCTTCCCGGACAGGGGAACTAATGAAAAACTGTTTTTT. Its protein product is CASFPDRGTNEKLFF. This sequence joins TRBV6-5 and TRBJ1-4; 9 nucleotides agree with TRBD1. V lost 8 bases to trimming and J lost 1 base; unmatched junction nucleotides: 5. This CDR3 region has 15 residues. Per germline, CDR1 MNHEY and CDR2 SVGAGI.

The CDR3 DNA reads as TGTGCCAGCAGTGCCCGGACCCTGGGAGGAGCTGATACGCAGTATTTT. It encodes CASSARTLGGADTQYF. The chain is built from TRBV6-1 and TRBJ2-3; tentative D call: TRBD2 (6 bases). The V gene's germline CDR1 is MNHNS and CDR2 SASEGT. V was shortened by 4 bases and J by 6 bases, with 20 bases between the two germline ends. This CDR3 spans 16 amino acids.

The CDR3 nucleotides are TGTGCCAGCAGACCTGGGACAGTACTTGCTGAAGCTTTCTTT. This sequence encodes CASRPGTVLAEAFF. The chain employs TRBV28 and TRBJ1-1; 7 bases line up with TRBD1. From germline, CDR1 is MDHEN and CDR2 SYDVKM. This CDR3 spans 14 amino acids. Trimming cost V 6 bases and J 6 bases; bases outside gene matches: 10.

This sequence joins TRBV3-1 (or the pseudogene TRBV3-2) and TRBJ1-1; D unresolved. The V and J ends lost 4 bases and 8 bases respectively, with 14 bases between them. The length of the CDR3 is 13 residues. Germline V gene data show CDR1 as LGHDT and CDR2 as YNNKEL (reference sequence). This CDR3 is CASSPGMQPEAFF. In DNA form, the CDR3 reads TGTGCCAGCAGCCCAGGAATGCAGCCCGAAGCTTTCTTT.

J is TRBJ2-1 and V is TRBV29-1; 10 nucleotides align to TRBD2. V shed 3 bases and J 6 bases; nucleotides not matched to a gene: 8. The germline V gene has CDR1 SQVTM and CDR2 ANQGSEA. CDR3 length equals 15 residues. DNA of the CDR3: TGCAGCGTTGAGGAGCGGGAGGGCTTCAGCAATGAGCAGTTCTTC. Amino acids: CSVEEREGFSNEQFF.

This chain uses TRBV19 with TRBJ1-1; TRBD1 aligns across 7 bases. This CDR3 is 14 amino acids long. The V gene's germline CDR1 is LNHDA and CDR2 SQIVND (reference sequence). V shed 5 bases, J shed 1 base, and the junction held 4 bases outside the gene matches. CDR3 sequence: CASSRTGSNTEAFF. The CDR3 DNA sequence: TGTGCCAGTAGTCGGACAGGTTCGAACACTGAAGCTTTCTTT.

This rearrangement joins TRBV4-3 to TRBJ2-5, with D tentatively TRBD2 (6 bases). Germline V gene data show CDR1 as LGHNA and CDR2 as YSLEER. The CDR3 consists of 16 residues. Trimming removed 0 bases at V and 2 bases at J, with 13 bases between. CDR3 sequence: CASSQDGGSGQETQYF. DNA of the CDR3: TGCGCCAGCAGCCAAGACGGCGGTAGCGGACAAGAGACCCAGTACTTC.

This rearrangement joins TRBV28 to TRBJ1-6; D is perhaps TRBD1 (5 bases). The CDR3 is 14 residues long. The V gene lost 5 bases and the J gene lost 7 bases, with 12 bases spanning the gap. Looked up from germline, CDR1 is MDHEN and CDR2 is SYDVKM. CDR3 sequence (DNA): TGTGCCAGCAGTGCCTTCTCAGGGAATTCACCCCTCCACTTT. This codes for CASSAFSGNSPLHF.

This chain joins TRBV6-2 or TRBV6-3 and TRBJ1-2; D perhaps matches TRBD1 (5 bases). V dropped 6 bases and J dropped 13 bases, with 21 bases sitting between them. The CDR3 runs 13 residues. The germline gives CDR1 MNHEY, CDR2 SVGEGT. Written as DNA, the CDR3 is TGTGCCAGCAGCCGCGACCCGTCTAGGGGAAGCACCTTC. As protein: CASSRDPSRGSTF.

This clone came up a few times. V usage is TRBV4-3 and J usage is TRBJ1-2, with 9 positions matching TRBD1. The CDR3 runs 22 residues. Germline trimming cut 0 bases from V and 2 bases from J; bases unmatched to any gene: 22. Germline loops: CDR1 LGHNA, CDR2 YSLEER. CDR3 in amino acids: CASSQDLNGRVGPTGGNYGYTF. CDR3 sequence (DNA): TGCGCCAGCAGCCAAGATTTAAACGGGAGGGTAGGGCCTACAGGGGGCAACTATGGCTACACCTTC.

The chain combines TRBV7-2 with TRBJ2-1; D remains ambiguous. CDR1 and CDR2 (germline): SGHTA, FQGNSA. This CDR3 region has 13 residues. Trimming removed 5 bases at V and 0 bases at J, with 5 bases between. The chain's CDR3 is CASSTGSYNEQFF. CDR3 DNA sequence: TGTGCCAGCAGCACCGGCTCCTACAATGAGCAGTTCTTC.

Concerning this clone: An end of the junction does not agree with germline; a read error may underlie this. The V call is TRBV10-3, the J call TRBJ2-7; TRBD2 agrees at 8 bases. The CDR3 consists of 14 residues. CDR1 and CDR2 from the germline V gene are ENHRY and SYGVKD. The CDR3 DNA sequence: TGTGCCATCAGCGAGTCGGGGGGGCCATACGAGCAGTACTTC. Its translation: CAISESGGPYEQYF.

This chain uses TRBV5-8 with TRBJ1-3; tentative D call: TRBD1 (6 bases). In germline, CDR1 is SGHTS, CDR2 YDEGEE. There are 14 residues in the CDR3. The V end was cut by 5 bases, the J end by 0 bases, with 9 bases between. The CDR3 region has the DNA TGTGCCAGCAGGAGGACAGTCTCTGGAAACACCATATATTTT. It specifies CASRRTVSGNTIYF.

The chain combines TRBV9 with TRBJ2-1; D remains unclear. The CDR3 loop spans 15 amino acids. Germline CDR1 and CDR2: SGDLS and YYNGEE. V was trimmed by 3 bases and J by 0 bases, leaving 10 bases between them. Here the CDR3 reads CASSAYPSSYNEQFF. In DNA form, the CDR3 reads TGTGCCAGCAGCGCATACCCCAGCTCCTACAATGAGCAGTTCTTC.

The CDR3 bases are TGTGCCAGCAGTCAGCCCGGGACAGGGAGCGGCTACACCTTC. This gives the protein CASSQPGTGSGYTF. This chain connects TRBV25-1 to TRBJ1-2, with TRBD1 identical over 9 bases. The CDR3 length is 14 residues. Per the germline V gene, CDR1 is MGHDK and CDR2 is SYGVNS. Germline trimming cut 5 bases from V and 8 bases from J; bases unmatched to any gene: 9.

The rearrangement links TRBV6-5 to TRBJ1-1; 9 bases are a match to TRBD1. This CDR3 spans 15 amino acids. Germline loops: CDR1 MNHEY, CDR2 SVGAGI. Trimming at V came to 4 bases and at J to 5 bases, leaving 8 bases not matched to a gene. CDR3: CASSWDRVYGTEAFF. The CDR3 DNA sequence: TGTGCCAGCAGTTGGGACAGGGTATATGGGACTGAAGCTTTCTTT.

The gene calls are TRBV15 and TRBJ1-6; D might be TRBD1 (5 bases). Germline V gene data show CDR1 as LNHNV and CDR2 as YYDKDF (reference sequence). This CDR3 spans 14 amino acids. Trimming removed 5 bases from V and 10 bases from J, with 15 bases in between. CDR3 nucleotide sequence: TGTGCCACCAGCCTCGGCAGGGCAGGCTCACCCCTCCACTTT. Protein product: CATSLGRAGSPLHF.

This chain connects TRBV4-2 to TRBJ2-1; TRBD2 agrees at 11 bases. The germline V gene has CDR1 LGHNA and CDR2 YNFKEQ. The trim removed 1 base at V and 7 bases at J, leaving 6 bases unmatched. The CDR3 covers 16 residues. The CDR3 reads CASSQARASGGNEQFF. The CDR3 DNA is TGTGCCAGCAGCCAAGCCCGGGCTAGCGGGGGGAATGAGCAGTTCTTC.

The CDR3 protein is CATSAKTGTGGSGYTF. The DNA of the CDR3 is TGTGCCACCAGTGCTAAGACCGGGACAGGGGGTTCTGGCTACACCTTC. The genes are TRBV24-1 and TRBJ1-2; TRBD1 agrees at 11 bases. Losses at the gene ends were 5 bases for V and 7 bases for J; bases not matched to a gene: 11. The CDR3 consists of 16 residues. Germline CDR1 and CDR2: KGHDR and SFDVKD.

V usage is TRBV3-1 (or the pseudogene TRBV3-2) and J usage is TRBJ2-6, with 9 bases matching TRBD1. The V segment lost 4 bases and the J segment 2 bases; nucleotides outside the gene matches: 3. Germline CDR1 is LGHDT and CDR2 is YNNKEL (reference sequence). The CDR3 has 16 residues. CDR3 DNA sequence: TGTGCCAGCAGCCCACAGGGGGCTCCTGGGGCCAACGTCCTGACTTTC. This sequence encodes CASSPQGAPGANVLTF.